These 7 T cell receptor beta chains were all obtained from the same sample, sequenced in a study of control samples from healthy donors and cancer patients (dated by TCRdb to 2018 to 2021). The method was the immunoSEQ multiplex PCR assay. What TCRdb holds here is the immuneACCESS table cut down to in-frame rearrangements. Part of the clones is not present; checked against another copy, under half of the missing clones reflect an unresolved V gene, and the others are unexplained. Within this sample are 400,000 to 450,000 clones, with 90% of them counted one time only. The ten largest clones capture around 6.4% of the sample. The sample comprised PBMCs. The receptors here all came from a man aged 35-49 years with head and neck cancer.

This clone was counted a single time. The chain joins TRBV10-2 to TRBJ2-3, with 9 bases fitting TRBD2. V gave up 5 bases and J gave up 2 bases; unmatched junction bases: 5. The CDR3 runs 15 residues. Per the germline V gene, CDR1 is WSHSY and CDR2 is SAAADI. For the CDR3, the DNA is TGCGCCAGCAGTAAGCTAGCGGGATACACAGATACGCAGTATTTT. Protein: CASSKLAGYTDTQYF.

The rearrangement uses TRBV6-5 and TRBJ2-3; D gene uncertain. Trimming left V 6 bases short and J 4 bases short, with 14 bases between. The CDR3 has 14 amino acids. Germline loops: CDR1 MNHEY, CDR2 SVGAGI. CDR3 bases: TGTGCCAGCAGCACAGCCAGACAAGCAGATACGCAGTATTTT. This sequence encodes CASSTARQADTQYF.

This clone was detected only once. V and J are TRBV29-1 and TRBJ1-6; possible D gene TRBD1, 5 bases. Trimming shortened V by 4 bases and J by 6 bases, and 10 bases separated the two germline ends. The CDR3 runs 13 residues. Germline V lookup: CDR1 SQVTM, CDR2 ANQGSEA. CDR3 nucleotide sequence: TGCAGCGTTGGGTCGGGGACTAATTCACCCCTCCACTTT. It translates to CSVGSGTNSPLHF. Filled out from reference TRBV29-1 and TRBJ1-6, the complete variable domain reads SAVISQKPSRDICQRGTSLTIQCQVDSQVTMMFWYRQQPGQSLTLIATANQGSEATYESGFVIDKFPISRPNLTFSTLTVSNMSPEDSSIYLCSVGSGTNSPLHFGNGTRLTVT.

The chain joins TRBV29-1 to TRBJ2-3; D is uncertain. The CDR3 spans 12 residues. CDR1 and CDR2 from the germline V gene are SQVTM and ANQGSEA. The V and J ends lost 7 bases and 5 bases respectively, with 13 bases between them. CDR3 amino acids: CSALTTVDTQYF. The CDR3, as DNA: TGCAGCGCCCTTACGACTGTAGATACGCAGTATTTT.

The rearrangement uses TRBV5-6 and TRBJ2-1; 10 positions agree with TRBD2. V dropped 1 base and J dropped 6; count of bases not matched to a gene: 4. Germline V lookup: CDR1 SGHDT, CDR2 YYEEEE. The length of the CDR3 is 15 residues. The CDR3 DNA reads as TGTGCCAGCAGCTTGCAGGCTAGCGGGAGCAATGAGCAGTTCTTC. This encodes CASSLQASGSNEQFF.

The gene calls are TRBV11-3 and TRBJ1-3; no clear D gene. CDR1 is SGHNT, CDR2 YENEEA, per germline. V was cut by 6 bases and J by 0 bases, with 18 bases left in between. This CDR3 is built from 17 residues. Written as DNA, the CDR3 is TGTGCCAGCAGAGGAGGAGTTCCCTTGTCCTCTGGAAACACCATATATTTT. This sequence encodes CASRGGVPLSSGNTIYF.

The CDR3 here is CASSLPRDGGGTIYF. CDR3 in DNA: TGTGCCAGCAGTCTTCCGAGAGACGGTGGCGGCACCATATATTTT. The chain is built from TRBV28 and TRBJ1-3; D unclear. CDR1 and CDR2 (germline): MDHEN, SYDVKM. This CDR3 has 15 residues. The germline V and J ends were trimmed by 5 bases and 9 bases, with 20 bases remaining between them.